The clone carrying this TCR beta chain was counted many times. Described time point: patch test 1, 2 weeks after DPC sensitization. The sample's treatment: therapeutic diphenylcyclopropenone sensitization with weekly scalp DPC. The data were obtained in a study of human T cells and chemical hapten exposure. During construction of the library, unique molecular identifiers were attached to individual cDNA molecules for quantitative, reproducible TCR counting. TCRdb reprocessed the RACE reads with MiXCR, giving one entry per CDR3 protein. The data hold 79,000 or so distinct CDR3 sequences, with about 9.4% observed a single time. The clonotype comes from a woman aged 45 to 65 with alopecia areata. Some clones in this sample may be carry-over from other donors' samples. Sequencing used whole blood, obtained in connection with sensitization to the hapten diphenylcyclopropenone (DPC).

The CDR3 is CASSLGTSGSYEQYF. Here the CDR3 DNA reads TGTGCCAGCAGCTTAGGGACTAGCGGGAGTTACGAGCAGTACTTC. V is TRBV7-9 and J is TRBJ2-7; 13 nucleotides match TRBD2. Germline CDR1 and CDR2: SEHNR and FQNEAQ (reference sequence). Losses at the gene ends were 1 base for V and 4 bases for J; bases not matched to a gene: 1. The CDR3 has 15 residues.